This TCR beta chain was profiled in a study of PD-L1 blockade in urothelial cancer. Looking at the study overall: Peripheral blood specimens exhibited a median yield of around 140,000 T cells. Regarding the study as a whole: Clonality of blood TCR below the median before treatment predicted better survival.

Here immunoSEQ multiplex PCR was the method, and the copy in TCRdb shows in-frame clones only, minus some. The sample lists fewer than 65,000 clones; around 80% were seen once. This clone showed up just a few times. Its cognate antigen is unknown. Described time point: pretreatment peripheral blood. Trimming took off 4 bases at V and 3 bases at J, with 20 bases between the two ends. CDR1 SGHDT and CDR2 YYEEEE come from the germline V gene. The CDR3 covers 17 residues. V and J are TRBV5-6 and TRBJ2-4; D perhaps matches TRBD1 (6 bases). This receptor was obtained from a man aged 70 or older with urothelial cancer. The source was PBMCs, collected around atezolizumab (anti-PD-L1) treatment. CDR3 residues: CASSGETQTGSKNIQYF. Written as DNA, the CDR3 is TGTGCCAGCAGCGGGGAGACCCAGACAGGTAGCAAAAACATTCAGTACTTC.